This T cell receptor beta chain was identified during a study of blood T cell repertoires in COVID-19. Study in general: There were acute and convalescent COVID-19 samples, and they came from the United States, Italy and Spain. The cDNA or gDNA used as material had been derived from T cells, B-cell-depleted T cells, or PBMCs.

The V and J ends lost 3 bases and 5 bases respectively, with 9 bases between them. This CDR3 region has 13 residues. Authors' analysis steps: How many nucleated cells were present was estimated from reference gene primer amplification. The repertoire was sequenced with immunoSEQ multiplex PCR; TCRdb's copy has only in-frame clones and lacks some. The V and J calls and clone size come from that table; D and trimming were worked out from the DNA. Found here are 35,000 to 50,000 clones, around 83% of them singletons; the top ten hold around 6%. The receptor comes from an elderly woman with acute or convalescent COVID-19. The chain recombines TRBV12-3 or TRBV12-4 with TRBJ2-3; tentative D call: TRBD2 (6 bases). The sequencing input was peripheral blood. CDR3 residues: CASSFSSEDTQYF. CDR3 DNA: TGTGCCAGCAGTTTTTCTAGCGAAGATACGCAGTATTTT.